Below are 29 T cell receptor beta chains sequenced from a single sample in a study of cytomegalovirus exposure and HLA in healthy donors (dated by TCRdb to the late 2010s). The library was produced with the immunoSEQ multiplex PCR assay. The multiplex PCR relied on a mix of 60 forward primers for TCR Vbeta segments and 13 reverse primers for TCR Jbeta segments. TCRdb re-hosts the immuneACCESS table, in-frame sequences only. Its copies lack some clones; in the studies checked, an unresolved V gene accounts for under half of them, and the cause for the rest is not known. The sample table lists about 110,000 clones, 78% of them with a count of one. Clones ranked in the top ten supply approximately 1.2% of the sample. The sequenced sample consisted of PBMCs. The receptors stem from a man younger than 40 in good health and CMV-seronegative.

The chain links TRBV7-2 to TRBJ2-1; TRBD2 matches 8 bases. The length of the CDR3 is 14 residues. CDR1 SGHTA and CDR2 FQGNSA come from the germline V gene. Unmatched junction bases numbered 8, after V lost 5 bases and J lost 8 bases. In nucleotides, the CDR3 is TGTGCCAGCAGCCCACGGGGGGGGTCGCATGAGCAGTTCTTC. It yields the protein CASSPRGGSHEQFF.

As DNA, the CDR3 is TGCGCCAGCAGCCAACTCCCCGGGAGAGAAGCTTTCTTT. It yields the protein CASSQLPGREAFF. The gene calls are TRBV4-3 and TRBJ1-1; D is ambiguous. The length of the CDR3 is 13 residues. The germline CDR1 and CDR2 sequences are LGHNA and YSLEER. Trimming left V 2 bases short and J 8 bases short, with 12 bases between.

V usage is TRBV28 and J usage is TRBJ1-5; a possible D gene is TRBD1 (5 bases). V dropped 4 bases and J dropped 2 bases, with 12 bases sitting between them. The CDR3 extends over 15 amino acids. Per the germline V gene, CDR1 is MDHEN and CDR2 is SYDVKM. The CDR3 loop reads CASSSPRAGNQPQHF. In DNA form, the CDR3 reads TGTGCCAGCAGTTCCCCCAGGGCCGGCAATCAGCCCCAGCATTTT.

V is TRBV6-1 and J is TRBJ1-1; 7 bases match TRBD1. The CDR3 sequence is 15 residues long. Germline V lookup: CDR1 MNHNS, CDR2 SASEGT. The ends lost 4 bases at V and 1 base at J; junction bases unmatched: 6. The CDR3 region is CASSGNHRGNTEAFF. The CDR3 region has the DNA TGTGCCAGCAGTGGCAACCACAGGGGGAACACTGAAGCTTTCTTT.

The J gene is TRBJ2-1, the V gene TRBV19; 7 bases match TRBD2. The germline V gene encodes CDR1 LNHDA and CDR2 SQIVND (reference sequence). The CDR3 has 13 residues. Trimming cost V 6 bases and J 9 bases; bases outside gene matches: 8. This chain's CDR3 is CASSQTSYAEQFF. The CDR3 DNA is TGTGCCAGTAGCCAGACTAGCTACGCTGAGCAGTTCTTC.

This clone was counted a few times. The chain has TRBV18 and TRBJ1-5; 8 bases line up with TRBD1. Trimming cost V 3 bases and J 2 bases; bases outside gene matches: 12. The CDR3 totals 18 residues. Germline loops: CDR1 KGHSH, CDR2 LQKENI. Here the CDR3 DNA reads TGTGCCAGCTCACCGATGAACCAGGGGGCGAGGGGCAATCAGCCCCAGCATTTT. Translating gives CASSPMNQGARGNQPQHF.

This clone has more than one count but fewer than ten. This chain uses TRBV6-1 with TRBJ1-1; no definite D call. Germline assignment: CDR1 MNHNS and CDR2 SASEGT. V was clipped by 6 bases and J by 6 bases, with 5 bases between them. This CDR3 is built from 10 residues. The CDR3 loop is CASSSPEAFF. The CDR3 DNA sequence: TGTGCCAGCAGCTCCCCTGAAGCTTTCTTT.

The rearrangement links TRBV28 to TRBJ2-1, with TRBD2 matching 9 bases. Germline CDR1 is MDHEN and CDR2 is SYDVKM. With 5 bases clipped from V and 3 bases from J, the junction kept 11 bases outside the gene matches. The CDR3 is made up of 17 amino acids. DNA of the CDR3: TGTGCCAGCAGTGAAATAGCGGGAGTAAAAGGCTACAATGAGCAGTTCTTC. It yields the protein CASSEIAGVKGYNEQFF.

The chain carries TRBV11-2 and TRBJ2-1, with TRBD2 matching 8 bases. Germline trimming cut 1 base from V and 8 bases from J; bases unmatched to any gene: 7. Germline V CDR1 and CDR2: SGHAT, FQNNGV. The CDR3 covers 15 residues. The CDR3 is CASSLGGTSLYEQFF. The CDR3 DNA is TGTGCCAGCAGCTTAGGAGGGACTAGTCTCTATGAGCAGTTCTTC.

This clone was observed once. The V gene is TRBV6-5, the J gene TRBJ1-2, with 9 bases that match TRBD1. V was pared by 5 bases and J by 4 bases, with 8 bases of the junction left unmatched. This CDR3 contains 15 residues. CDR1 and CDR2 from the germline V gene are MNHEY and SVGAGI. CDR3 residues: CASSKDRGGSYGYTF. The CDR3 coding sequence is TGTGCCAGCAGTAAGGACAGGGGAGGAAGCTATGGCTACACCTTC.

This clone is a singleton in its sample. The chain recombines TRBV30 with TRBJ1-2, with D uncertain. V was pared by 7 bases and J by 5 bases, with 14 bases between. Germline CDR1 is GTSNPN and CDR2 is SVGIG (reference sequence). The CDR3 is 12 amino acids. This chain's CDR3 is CASSGGKYGYTF. The CDR3 region has the DNA TGTGCCTCCAGCGGCGGGAAATATGGCTACACCTTC.

The rearrangement uses TRBV4-1 and TRBJ1-1; the D gene is possibly TRBD1 (6 bases). Germline assignment: CDR1 MGHRA and CDR2 YSYEKL. Trimming took off 4 bases at V and 3 bases at J, with 18 bases between the two ends. This CDR3 comprises 16 residues. The CDR3, as DNA: TGCGCCAGCAGCCCAATCTCCGGGGGGGGGCACACTGAAGCTTTCTTT. It encodes CASSPISGGGHTEAFF.

This chain links TRBV6-5 with TRBJ2-2; TRBD2 is a possible D gene (7 bases). The V end lost 7 bases, the J end lost 8 bases, and 20 bases lay between the germline ends. The germline V gene encodes CDR1 MNHEY and CDR2 SVGAGI. This CDR3 spans 15 amino acids. The CDR3: CASTFTGGASGELFF. The CDR3 DNA follows: TGTGCCAGCACCTTTACGGGGGGCGCGTCGGGGGAGCTGTTTTTT.

CDR3 amino acids: CASSLGQTSNQPQHF. The CDR3 DNA sequence: TGTGCCAGCAGTCTCGGACAGACAAGCAATCAGCCCCAGCATTTT. The V call is TRBV6-5, the J call TRBJ1-5, with TRBD1 as a possible D gene (6 bases). This CDR3 is 15 amino acids long. Per germline, CDR1 MNHEY and CDR2 SVGAGI. V lost 5 bases to trimming and J lost 1 base, with 12 bases between them.

The CDR3 DNA is TGCAGCGTTTGCGAACGGTGGACTGAAGCTTTCTTT. It is translated as CSVCERWTEAFF. J is TRBJ1-1 and V is TRBV29-1; no firm D call. Trimming took 5 bases from V and 5 from J, leaving 12 bases between them. CDR1 and CDR2 from the germline V gene are SQVTM and ANQGSEA. The CDR3 runs to 12 residues.

The chain uses TRBV6-5 and TRBJ2-2, with no clear D. Between the trimmed V and J ends, which lost 6 bases and 7 bases, there was a span of 6 bases. This CDR3 is 11 amino acids long. CDR1 and CDR2 (germline): MNHEY, SVGAGI. CDR3 loop: CASRTNGELFF. The CDR3 DNA follows: TGTGCCAGCAGAACTAACGGGGAGCTGTTTTTT.

J is TRBJ1-6 and V is TRBV30; TRBD1 might be the D (6 bases). This CDR3 is 13 amino acids long. V was trimmed by 4 bases and J by 7 bases, leaving 11 bases between them. CDR1 and CDR2 (germline): GTSNPN, SVGIG (reference sequence). CDR3 coding DNA: TGTGCCTGGAACAGGGATAGCAATTCACCCCTCCACTTT. Translating it yields CAWNRDSNSPLHF.

The gene calls are TRBV19 and TRBJ1-1; D unresolved. The CDR3 extends over 16 amino acids. V shed 7 bases and J shed 1 base, with 19 bases lying between them. The V gene's germline CDR1 is LNHDA and CDR2 SQIVND (reference sequence). The CDR3, as DNA: TGTGCCAGTACCCCCGCGGGAAGAAGGACGAACACTGAAGCTTTCTTT. Encoded protein: CASTPAGRRTNTEAFF.

The CDR3, as DNA: TGTGCCTGGAGTAACTTTCTAGCGGGAGTTGACAATGAGCAGTTCTTC. Translated, it gives CAWSNFLAGVDNEQFF. V is TRBV30 and J is TRBJ2-1; the match to TRBD2 covers 10 bases. There are 16 residues in the CDR3. V lost 2 bases, J lost 5 bases, and 9 bases stayed unmatched. Germline CDR1 reads GTSNPN; CDR2 reads SVGIG (reference sequence).

J is TRBJ2-1 and V is TRBV15; 7 positions match TRBD2. CDR3 size: 13 residues. Trimming cost V 4 bases and J 7 bases; bases outside gene matches: 4. Germline V lookup: CDR1 LNHNV, CDR2 YYDKDF (reference sequence). CDR3 residues: CATSNRLANEQFF. The CDR3 region has the DNA TGTGCCACCAGCAATAGACTAGCAAATGAGCAGTTCTTC.

The CDR3 DNA is TGCGCCAGCAGCGAGGCACTAGCGGGGAGGTCTAGCACAGATACGCAGTATTTT. Protein product: CASSEALAGRSSTDTQYF. This chain connects TRBV4-3 to TRBJ2-3, with TRBD2 identical over 10 bases. The V and J ends lost 5 bases and 0 bases, in that order; junction bases with no gene match: 11. From germline, CDR1 is LGHNA and CDR2 YSLEER. The CDR3 is 18 amino acids.

The genes are TRBV7-2 and TRBJ2-7, with 10 bases matching TRBD2. Trimming at V came to 4 bases and at J to 2 bases, leaving 14 bases not matched to a gene. There are 18 residues in the CDR3. Germline-derived CDR1 and CDR2 are SGHTA and FQGNSA. CDR3 loop: CASSSRAISGGSAYEQYF. DNA of the CDR3: TGTGCCAGCAGCTCCCGCGCAATTAGCGGGGGGTCGGCCTACGAGCAGTACTTC.

The chain links TRBV6-1 to TRBJ2-7; weak D call: TRBD2 (5 bases). This CDR3 has 12 residues. Germline loops: CDR1 MNHNS, CDR2 SASEGT. V lost 9 bases, J lost 0 bases, and 9 bases lay in between. CDR3 residues: CASSGNSYEQYF. DNA for the CDR3: TGTGCCAGTTCCGGGAACTCCTACGAGCAGTACTTC.

This clone occurred once. This chain joins TRBV11-2 and TRBJ2-5, with D perhaps matching TRBD1 (7 bases). Germline CDR1 is SGHAT and CDR2 is FQNNGV. CDR3 length: 14 amino acids. Trimming left V 5 bases short and J 2 bases short, with 12 bases between. The CDR3: CASSRTGLQETQYF. The CDR3, as DNA: TGTGCCAGCAGCCGGACAGGACTACAAGAGACCCAGTACTTC.

This chain joins TRBV6-1 and TRBJ2-7; no clear D. The CDR3 totals 13 residues. Trimming left V 1 base short and J 1 base short, with 5 bases between. Germline CDR1 and CDR2: MNHNS and SASEGT. Here the CDR3 reads CASSEVRSYEQYF. The CDR3 DNA reads as TGTGCCAGCAGTGAAGTCAGATCCTACGAGCAGTACTTC.

This rearrangement joins TRBV4-3 to TRBJ1-6; D remains unclear. CDR1 is LGHNA and CDR2 is YSLEER in the germline V gene. This CDR3 spans 12 amino acids. V was clipped by 8 bases and J by 4 bases, with 6 bases between them. CDR3 in DNA: TGCGCCAGCCGCGGATATAATTCACCCCTCCACTTT. Its translation: CASRGYNSPLHF.

This clone has a handful of counts. The rearrangement uses TRBV28 and TRBJ1-2, with D perhaps TRBD1 (6 bases). Deletions cut 2 bases from V and 8 bases from J, with 12 bases between. The germline gives CDR1 MDHEN, CDR2 SYDVKM. The CDR3 is 13 amino acids. The CDR3 loop is CASSLNWGLGYTF. In DNA, the CDR3 is TGTGCCAGCAGTTTAAACTGGGGGCTCGGCTACACCTTC.

This clone was observed a few times. The V gene is TRBV4-1, the J gene TRBJ2-3; 10 nucleotides align to TRBD2. The CDR3 has 17 amino acids. The V gene end was trimmed by 0 bases and the J gene end by 4 bases; junction bases not matched to a gene: 7. Per germline, CDR1 MGHRA and CDR2 YSYEKL. CDR3 coding DNA: TGCGCCAGCAGCCAAGATGTGCCTAGCGGGAGTCCAGATACGCAGTATTTT. This sequence encodes CASSQDVPSGSPDTQYF.

This rearrangement joins TRBV5-6 to TRBJ1-2; 8 bases align to TRBD1. The germline V gene encodes CDR1 SGHDT and CDR2 YYEEEE. This CDR3 region has 16 residues. V shed 3 bases and J 0 bases; nucleotides not matched to a gene: 7. CDR3 region: CASSWGRTGPNYGYTF. Here the CDR3 DNA reads TGTGCCAGCAGCTGGGGACGGACAGGGCCTAACTATGGCTACACCTTC.